Presented here are 2 T cell receptor beta chains from one specimen sequenced in a study of blood T cell repertoires in COVID-19. Libraries were prepared by immunoSEQ multiplex PCR; TCRdb keeps only in-frame clonotypes and omits some of them. The table has about 81,000 clones, roughly 89% seen once. What was sequenced was peripheral blood. The receptor source for this set is a woman aged 45-65 years in a cohort sampled during active COVID-19.

V and J are TRBV6-5 and TRBJ1-5; D uncertain. The CDR3 is 14 residues long. Per the germline V gene, CDR1 is MNHEY and CDR2 is SVGAGI. V gave up 0 bases and J gave up 3 bases, with 6 bases separating them. The CDR3 nucleotides are TGTGCCAGCAGTTACTCTCCCGTCAATCAGCCCCAGCATTTT. This codes for CASSYSPVNQPQHF.

The chain couples TRBV28 to TRBJ2-5; TRBD2 aligns across 7 bases. Germline values: CDR1 MDHEN, CDR2 SYDVKM. V shed 5 bases, J shed 5 bases, and the junction held 8 bases outside the gene matches. The CDR3 length is 14 residues. The CDR3: CASSPRGVTETQYF. In nucleotides, the CDR3 is TGTGCCAGCAGTCCCCGGGGGGTAACGGAGACCCAGTACTTC.